A single sample gave rise to the 4 T cell receptor beta chains below, sequenced in a study of OX40 agonist ivuxolimab in advanced cancers. TCRdb's table, derived via immunoSEQ multiplex PCR, lists solely in-frame clones and lacks some. The sample yields roughly 100,000 clones, about 96% seen once. Source: CD4+ or CD8+ T cells sorted from blood, taken in a trial of the OX40 agonist ivuxolimab. The receptors derive from an adult with an advanced solid tumor such as melanoma, head and neck, liver or kidney cancer.

The chain is built from TRBV30 and TRBJ2-5; tentative D call: TRBD1 (6 bases). This CDR3 comprises 12 residues. Trimming stripped 1 base from V and 5 bases from J, with 8 bases between. From germline, CDR1 is GTSNPN and CDR2 SVGIG (reference sequence). The CDR3 DNA sequence: TGTGCCTGGAGTGGGCAGGGGGAGACCCAGTACTTC. Amino acids: CAWSGQGETQYF.

The chain employs TRBV6-1 and TRBJ1-5, with D perhaps TRBD1 (6 bases). This CDR3 is 12 amino acids long. Trimming pared 7 bases from V and 5 bases from J, leaving 9 bases between. CDR1 is MNHNS and CDR2 is SASEGT in the germline V gene. The CDR3 DNA reads TGTGCCAGCACAGGGGACCATCAGCCCCAGCATTTT. Translation gives CASTGDHQPQHF.

The chain employs TRBV4-1 and TRBJ2-2; 15 nucleotides align to TRBD2. From germline, CDR1 is MGHRA and CDR2 YSYEKL. V lost 8 bases and J lost 6; bases outside the gene matches: 1. The length of the CDR3 is 14 residues. In nucleotides, the CDR3 is TGCGCCAGCGGACTAGCGGGAGGGGCCGGGGAGCTGTTTTTT. It is translated as CASGLAGGAGELFF.

This chain joins TRBV7-4 and TRBJ2-6; D possibly corresponds to TRBD2 (6 bases). Germline-derived CDR1 and CDR2 are SGHVT and SQSDAQ. The CDR3 covers 16 residues. V was clipped by 6 bases and J by 2 bases, with 14 bases between them. CDR3 sequence (DNA): TGTGCCAGCAGGCTGGGGGGTACAGCTGGGGCCAACGTCCTGACTTTC. It encodes CASRLGGTAGANVLTF.